The text below deals with one T cell receptor (beta chain). One entry per CDR3 protein results from TCRdb running MiXCR on the RT-PCR reads. The sample has fewer than 500,000 distinct CDR3 sequences; around 15% are singletons. The CDR3 length is 14 residues. The V and J ends lost 4 bases and 5 bases, in that order; junction bases with no gene match: 4. The V gene's germline CDR1 is SGHRS and CDR2 YFSETQ. This sample is drawn from a study of patients and donors after allogeneic stem cell transplantation. The V call is TRBV5-1, the J call TRBJ1-4; TRBD1 agrees at 8 bases. The sequence derives from a human donor who was either an allogeneic HSCT recipient or a stem cell or donor lymphocyte infusion donor (not recorded which). It is not recorded whose cells these are; they may come from a transplant donor. Sequencing input: blood, either unsorted or a sorted T cell fraction (not recorded which). The CDR3 spells CASSAGGGNEKLFF. For the CDR3, the DNA is TGCGCCAGCAGCGCAGGGGGCGGGAATGAAAAACTGTTTTTT.